One and the same sample provided the 27 T cell receptor beta chains below, sequenced in a study of cytomegalovirus exposure and HLA in healthy donors. Only in-frame clones appear in the TCRdb table, and some are missing; sequencing was by immunoSEQ multiplex PCR. The data hold roughly 180,000 clones, with 84% observed a single time. The specimen was PBMCs. The receptors were sampled from a man between 18 and 35 years old in good health and CMV-seropositive.

V and J are TRBV29-1 and TRBJ2-7; 8 bases map to TRBD1. The CDR3 has 13 amino acids. Germline V gives CDR1 SQVTM, CDR2 ANQGSEA. After removal of 7 bases from V and 4 bases from J, the junction contained 9 bases not matched to a gene. The CDR3: CSAHRGFGYEQYF. The CDR3 nucleotides are TGCAGCGCTCACAGGGGGTTCGGTTACGAGCAGTACTTC.

The V gene is TRBV6-6, the J gene TRBJ1-2; D perhaps matches TRBD1 (5 bases). The CDR3 is 13 amino acids. Germline CDR1 and CDR2: MNHNY and SVGAGI (reference sequence). Trimming took off 5 bases at V and 5 bases at J, with 12 bases between the two ends. CDR3 protein: CASSDRQLYGYTF. DNA of the CDR3: TGTGCCAGCAGTGACCGACAGCTTTATGGCTACACCTTC.

The chain recombines TRBV28 with TRBJ2-5; 13 nucleotides line up with TRBD2. This CDR3 comprises 17 residues. Germline V gene data show CDR1 as MDHEN and CDR2 as SYDVKM. J was trimmed by 3 bases and V by 4 bases; bases with no gene match: 8. The CDR3 bases are TGTGCCAGCAGTTCCACCCGGACTAGCGGGAGCGAAGAGACCCAGTACTTC. Translation gives CASSSTRTSGSEETQYF. The entire variable domain, with the rest obtained from reference TRBV28 and TRBJ2-5, is as follows: DVKVTQSSRYLVKRTGEKVFLECVQDMDHENMFWYRQDPGLGLRLIYFSYDVKMKEKGDIPEGYSVSREKKERFSLILESASTNQTSMYLCASSSTRTSGSEETQYFGPGTRLLVL.

The chain links TRBV7-6 to TRBJ2-1; 10 bases map to TRBD2. Germline V CDR1 and CDR2: SGHVS, FNYEAQ. V lost 1 base to trimming and J lost 8 bases; unmatched junction nucleotides: 23. The CDR3 length is 21 residues. Written as DNA, the CDR3 is TGTGCCAGCAGCTTAGGGGGGGCTAGCGGGAGAGGGGCGAGAGGGGCAGATGAGCAGTTCTTC. It encodes CASSLGGASGRGARGADEQFF. Looking up the rest from reference TRBV7-6 and TRBJ2-1 gives the full variable domain: GAGVSQSPRYKVTKRGQDVALRCDPISGHVSLYWYRQALGQGPEFLTYFNYEAQQDKSGLPNDRFSAERPEGSISTLTIQRTEQRDSAMYRCASSLGGASGRGARGADEQFFGPGTRLTVL.

The chain is built from TRBV7-9 and TRBJ2-6, with 7 bases fitting TRBD1. V gave up 5 bases and J gave up 0 bases; unmatched junction bases: 7. The CDR3 covers 17 residues. Per the germline V gene, CDR1 is SEHNR and CDR2 is FQNEAQ (reference sequence). Written as DNA, the CDR3 is TGTGCCAGCAGCCCGGGGACAGCCCGCTCTGGGGCCAACGTCCTGACTTTC. This sequence encodes CASSPGTARSGANVLTF.

This sequence joins TRBV18 and TRBJ2-7; TRBD2 matches 7 bases. From germline, CDR1 is KGHSH and CDR2 LQKENI. V was pared by 3 bases and J by 1 base, with 6 bases of the junction left unmatched. The CDR3 extends over 15 amino acids. Written as DNA, the CDR3 is TGTGCCAGCTCACCCTTGCGGGAGAAATCCTACGAGCAGTACTTC. Translation gives CASSPLREKSYEQYF.

This chain links TRBV13 with TRBJ2-3; 9 nucleotides match TRBD1. V dropped 5 bases and J dropped 3; count of bases not matched to a gene: 6. This CDR3 comprises 15 residues. The germline V gene encodes CDR1 PRHDT and CDR2 FYEKMQ (reference sequence). CDR3 DNA: TGTGCCAGCAGCGCCGGGACAGGGTATACAGATACGCAGTATTTT. It is translated as CASSAGTGYTDTQYF.

The chain carries TRBV7-6 and TRBJ1-4; D possibly corresponds to TRBD1 (6 bases). The CDR3 has 16 amino acids. V was pared by 3 bases and J by 8 bases, with 19 bases between. Germline V gives CDR1 SGHVS, CDR2 FNYEAQ. CDR3 protein: CASSLDAGVGEEKLFF. DNA for the CDR3: TGTGCCAGCAGCTTGGACGCAGGGGTGGGGGAGGAAAAACTGTTTTTT.

This clone was recorded only once. The J gene is TRBJ2-3, the V gene TRBV28; the D gene is possibly TRBD2 (5 bases). There are 15 residues in the CDR3. Germline assignment: CDR1 MDHEN and CDR2 SYDVKM. Trimming stripped 3 bases from V and 5 bases from J, with 15 bases between. CDR3 nucleotide sequence: TGTGCCAGCAGTTTGCGGGCAGGAAGTCAAGATACGCAGTATTTT. It specifies CASSLRAGSQDTQYF.

This chain connects TRBV27 to TRBJ1-1, with D uncertain. Germline V gives CDR1 MNHEY, CDR2 SMNVEV (reference sequence). The V end was cut by 3 bases, the J end by 1 base, with 9 bases between. CDR3 length: 14 residues. CDR3 bases: TGTGCCAGCAGTTTGGCCGGGAAGAACACTGAAGCTTTCTTT. Protein sequence: CASSLAGKNTEAFF.

The chain has TRBV5-6 and TRBJ2-1; D might be TRBD2 (5 bases). The CDR3 runs 12 residues. Deletions cut 4 bases from V and 9 bases from J, with 11 bases between. The germline gives CDR1 SGHDT, CDR2 YYEEEE. CDR3 amino acids: CASSRGRVEQFF. The DNA of the CDR3 is TGTGCCAGCAGCCGTGGGCGGGTTGAGCAGTTCTTC.

The gene calls are TRBV29-1 and TRBJ2-1; 11 bases are a match to TRBD2. The CDR3 runs to 14 residues. Germline-derived CDR1 and CDR2 are SQVTM and ANQGSEA. Unmatched junction bases numbered 8, after V lost 7 bases and J lost 6 bases. The CDR3 sequence: CSGEGLAVSNEQFF. The CDR3 DNA follows: TGCAGCGGGGAGGGACTAGCGGTGAGCAATGAGCAGTTCTTC.

The V and J genes are TRBV28 and TRBJ2-1, with 7 bases that match TRBD2. The V gene's germline CDR1 is MDHEN and CDR2 SYDVKM. J gave up 7 bases and V 5 bases, and 5 bases lay outside the gene matches. The CDR3 length is 13 residues. This CDR3 is CASSLGLVNEQFF. Here the CDR3 DNA reads TGTGCCAGCAGTCTCGGACTAGTGAATGAGCAGTTCTTC.

V usage is TRBV9 and J usage is TRBJ1-1; a weak D match, TRBD1 (6 bases). Between the trimmed V and J ends, which lost 4 bases and 5 bases, there was a span of 12 bases. CDR1 and CDR2 (germline): SGDLS, YYNGEE. This CDR3 region has 13 residues. CDR3 bases: TGTGCCAGCAGCCTAACTAGGGGGACTGAAGCTTTCTTT. This encodes CASSLTRGTEAFF.

The chain has TRBV5-1 and TRBJ1-4; D possibly corresponds to TRBD1 (6 bases). The V gene lost 0 bases and the J gene lost 4 bases, with 10 bases spanning the gap. This CDR3 contains 15 residues. Germline-derived CDR1 and CDR2 are SGHRS and YFSETQ. In DNA form, the CDR3 reads TGCGCCAGCAGCTTGGCAGGGGCTGGTAATGAAAAACTGTTTTTT. Encoded protein: CASSLAGAGNEKLFF.

The rearrangement joins TRBV27 to TRBJ2-1; TRBD1 matches 10 bases. The CDR3 has 16 residues. The germline CDR1 and CDR2 sequences are MNHEY and SMNVEV (reference sequence). Losses at the gene ends were 6 bases for V and 6 bases for J; bases not matched to a gene: 11. The CDR3 spells CASRHGTGEEGNEQFF. The CDR3 DNA is TGTGCCAGCAGACACGGGACAGGGGAAGAGGGCAATGAGCAGTTCTTC.

V gene TRBV11-2 combines with J gene TRBJ1-4; 7 bases map to TRBD1. The CDR3 extends over 14 amino acids. CDR1 SGHAT and CDR2 FQNNGV come from the germline V gene. After removal of 5 bases from V and 13 bases from J, the junction contained 13 bases not matched to a gene. The CDR3, as DNA: TGTGCCAGCAGCCGGGACAGTCGGGTTATCTCACTGTTTTTT. It yields the protein CASSRDSRVISLFF.

The gene calls are TRBV4-3 and TRBJ2-1; 7 bases are shared with TRBD2. Germline trimming cut 1 base from V and 10 bases from J; bases unmatched to any gene: 7. Germline V gene sequence: CDR1 LGHNA, CDR2 YSLEER. This CDR3 spans 14 amino acids. CDR3 DNA: TGCGCCAGCAGCCAAGGATGGGAGGGGTACGAGCAGTTCTTC. As protein: CASSQGWEGYEQFF.

V and J are TRBV6-5 and TRBJ2-7, with unresolved D. Germline CDR1 and CDR2: MNHEY and SVGAGI. CDR3 length: 15 amino acids. Trimming left V 2 bases short and J 6 bases short, with 17 bases between. In DNA form, the CDR3 reads TGTGCCAGCAGTTACCACTCCGGCCTACGAGGCGAGCAGTACTTC. Its protein product is CASSYHSGLRGEQYF.

V is TRBV27 and J is TRBJ2-5; 7 nucleotides agree with TRBD1. J was trimmed by 0 bases and V by 4 bases; bases with no gene match: 8. The length of the CDR3 is 16 residues. Germline CDR1 and CDR2: MNHEY and SMNVEV (reference sequence). CDR3 residues: CASSWVTGIHQETQYF. CDR3 in DNA: TGTGCCAGCAGTTGGGTGACAGGGATCCACCAAGAGACCCAGTACTTC.

The chain recombines TRBV30 with TRBJ1-3, with D unclear. The length of the CDR3 is 14 residues. CDR1 GTSNPN and CDR2 SVGIG come from the germline V gene (reference sequence). V was pared by 4 bases and J by 0 bases, with 10 bases between. CDR3 DNA: TGTGCCTGGACCTTGGGGAGCTCTGGAAACACCATATATTTT. Translating it yields CAWTLGSSGNTIYF.

The chain combines TRBV27 with TRBJ1-5; tentatively, D is TRBD1 (5 bases). CDR1 MNHEY and CDR2 SMNVEV come from the germline V gene (reference sequence). The CDR3 has 15 amino acids. V lost 2 bases to trimming and J lost 5 bases, with 13 bases between them. CDR3 bases: TGTGCCAGCAGTTTAGCTGGGGGAGGGGATCAGCCCCAGCATTTT. As protein: CASSLAGGGDQPQHF.

The genes are TRBV28 and TRBJ1-1; D perhaps matches TRBD1 (5 bases). CDR1 and CDR2 from the germline V gene are MDHEN and SYDVKM. CDR3 length: 16 residues. Trimming took off 4 bases at V and 4 bases at J, with 19 bases between the two ends. CDR3 nucleotides: TGTGCCAGCAGTTGGTCCAGGGATGTTTCAGGCACTGAAGCTTTCTTT. Translated, it gives CASSWSRDVSGTEAFF.

V gene TRBV9 combines with J gene TRBJ2-1; 11 bases are a match to TRBD2. Germline V gene sequence: CDR1 SGDLS, CDR2 YYNGEE. The V segment lost 5 bases and the J segment 3 bases; nucleotides outside the gene matches: 4. This CDR3 is 15 amino acids long. This chain's CDR3 is CASSRLAGNYNEQFF. For the CDR3, the DNA is TGTGCCAGCAGTCGACTAGCGGGAAACTACAATGAGCAGTTCTTC.

The chain employs TRBV5-1 and TRBJ2-5; 10 nucleotides line up with TRBD2. The CDR3 is 16 amino acids. Germline assignment: CDR1 SGHRS and CDR2 YFSETQ. V shed 5 bases and J 5 bases; nucleotides not matched to a gene: 12. Written as DNA, the CDR3 is TGCGCCAGCAGAGCCGAAATAGCGGGAGGCAGGGAGACCCAGTACTTC. Translating it yields CASRAEIAGGRETQYF. The whole variable domain, filled in from reference TRBV5-1 and TRBJ2-5, reads KAGVTQTPRYLIKTRGQQVTLSCSPISGHRSVSWYQQTPGQGLQFLFEYFSETQRNKGNFPGRFSGRQFSNSRSEMNVSTLELGDSALYLCASRAEIAGGRETQYFGPGTRLLVL.

The V call is TRBV20-1, the J call TRBJ2-1; TRBD2 might be the D (5 bases). The CDR3 covers 11 residues. The V gene's germline CDR1 is DFQATT and CDR2 SNEGSKA (reference sequence). Between the trimmed V and J ends, which lost 6 bases and 9 bases, there was a span of 12 bases. The CDR3 is CSALLVLEQFF. CDR3 sequence (DNA): TGCAGTGCCCTACTAGTTCTTGAGCAGTTCTTC.

The genes are TRBV6-1 and TRBJ2-3; 9 bases agree with TRBD2. J gave up 6 bases and V 7 bases, and 8 bases lay outside the gene matches. The CDR3 has 14 amino acids. Germline CDR1 MNHNS, CDR2 SASEGT. CDR3 sequence: CASKPGLAHDTQYF. The CDR3 nucleotides read TGTGCCAGCAAACCGGGACTAGCTCATGATACGCAGTATTTT.